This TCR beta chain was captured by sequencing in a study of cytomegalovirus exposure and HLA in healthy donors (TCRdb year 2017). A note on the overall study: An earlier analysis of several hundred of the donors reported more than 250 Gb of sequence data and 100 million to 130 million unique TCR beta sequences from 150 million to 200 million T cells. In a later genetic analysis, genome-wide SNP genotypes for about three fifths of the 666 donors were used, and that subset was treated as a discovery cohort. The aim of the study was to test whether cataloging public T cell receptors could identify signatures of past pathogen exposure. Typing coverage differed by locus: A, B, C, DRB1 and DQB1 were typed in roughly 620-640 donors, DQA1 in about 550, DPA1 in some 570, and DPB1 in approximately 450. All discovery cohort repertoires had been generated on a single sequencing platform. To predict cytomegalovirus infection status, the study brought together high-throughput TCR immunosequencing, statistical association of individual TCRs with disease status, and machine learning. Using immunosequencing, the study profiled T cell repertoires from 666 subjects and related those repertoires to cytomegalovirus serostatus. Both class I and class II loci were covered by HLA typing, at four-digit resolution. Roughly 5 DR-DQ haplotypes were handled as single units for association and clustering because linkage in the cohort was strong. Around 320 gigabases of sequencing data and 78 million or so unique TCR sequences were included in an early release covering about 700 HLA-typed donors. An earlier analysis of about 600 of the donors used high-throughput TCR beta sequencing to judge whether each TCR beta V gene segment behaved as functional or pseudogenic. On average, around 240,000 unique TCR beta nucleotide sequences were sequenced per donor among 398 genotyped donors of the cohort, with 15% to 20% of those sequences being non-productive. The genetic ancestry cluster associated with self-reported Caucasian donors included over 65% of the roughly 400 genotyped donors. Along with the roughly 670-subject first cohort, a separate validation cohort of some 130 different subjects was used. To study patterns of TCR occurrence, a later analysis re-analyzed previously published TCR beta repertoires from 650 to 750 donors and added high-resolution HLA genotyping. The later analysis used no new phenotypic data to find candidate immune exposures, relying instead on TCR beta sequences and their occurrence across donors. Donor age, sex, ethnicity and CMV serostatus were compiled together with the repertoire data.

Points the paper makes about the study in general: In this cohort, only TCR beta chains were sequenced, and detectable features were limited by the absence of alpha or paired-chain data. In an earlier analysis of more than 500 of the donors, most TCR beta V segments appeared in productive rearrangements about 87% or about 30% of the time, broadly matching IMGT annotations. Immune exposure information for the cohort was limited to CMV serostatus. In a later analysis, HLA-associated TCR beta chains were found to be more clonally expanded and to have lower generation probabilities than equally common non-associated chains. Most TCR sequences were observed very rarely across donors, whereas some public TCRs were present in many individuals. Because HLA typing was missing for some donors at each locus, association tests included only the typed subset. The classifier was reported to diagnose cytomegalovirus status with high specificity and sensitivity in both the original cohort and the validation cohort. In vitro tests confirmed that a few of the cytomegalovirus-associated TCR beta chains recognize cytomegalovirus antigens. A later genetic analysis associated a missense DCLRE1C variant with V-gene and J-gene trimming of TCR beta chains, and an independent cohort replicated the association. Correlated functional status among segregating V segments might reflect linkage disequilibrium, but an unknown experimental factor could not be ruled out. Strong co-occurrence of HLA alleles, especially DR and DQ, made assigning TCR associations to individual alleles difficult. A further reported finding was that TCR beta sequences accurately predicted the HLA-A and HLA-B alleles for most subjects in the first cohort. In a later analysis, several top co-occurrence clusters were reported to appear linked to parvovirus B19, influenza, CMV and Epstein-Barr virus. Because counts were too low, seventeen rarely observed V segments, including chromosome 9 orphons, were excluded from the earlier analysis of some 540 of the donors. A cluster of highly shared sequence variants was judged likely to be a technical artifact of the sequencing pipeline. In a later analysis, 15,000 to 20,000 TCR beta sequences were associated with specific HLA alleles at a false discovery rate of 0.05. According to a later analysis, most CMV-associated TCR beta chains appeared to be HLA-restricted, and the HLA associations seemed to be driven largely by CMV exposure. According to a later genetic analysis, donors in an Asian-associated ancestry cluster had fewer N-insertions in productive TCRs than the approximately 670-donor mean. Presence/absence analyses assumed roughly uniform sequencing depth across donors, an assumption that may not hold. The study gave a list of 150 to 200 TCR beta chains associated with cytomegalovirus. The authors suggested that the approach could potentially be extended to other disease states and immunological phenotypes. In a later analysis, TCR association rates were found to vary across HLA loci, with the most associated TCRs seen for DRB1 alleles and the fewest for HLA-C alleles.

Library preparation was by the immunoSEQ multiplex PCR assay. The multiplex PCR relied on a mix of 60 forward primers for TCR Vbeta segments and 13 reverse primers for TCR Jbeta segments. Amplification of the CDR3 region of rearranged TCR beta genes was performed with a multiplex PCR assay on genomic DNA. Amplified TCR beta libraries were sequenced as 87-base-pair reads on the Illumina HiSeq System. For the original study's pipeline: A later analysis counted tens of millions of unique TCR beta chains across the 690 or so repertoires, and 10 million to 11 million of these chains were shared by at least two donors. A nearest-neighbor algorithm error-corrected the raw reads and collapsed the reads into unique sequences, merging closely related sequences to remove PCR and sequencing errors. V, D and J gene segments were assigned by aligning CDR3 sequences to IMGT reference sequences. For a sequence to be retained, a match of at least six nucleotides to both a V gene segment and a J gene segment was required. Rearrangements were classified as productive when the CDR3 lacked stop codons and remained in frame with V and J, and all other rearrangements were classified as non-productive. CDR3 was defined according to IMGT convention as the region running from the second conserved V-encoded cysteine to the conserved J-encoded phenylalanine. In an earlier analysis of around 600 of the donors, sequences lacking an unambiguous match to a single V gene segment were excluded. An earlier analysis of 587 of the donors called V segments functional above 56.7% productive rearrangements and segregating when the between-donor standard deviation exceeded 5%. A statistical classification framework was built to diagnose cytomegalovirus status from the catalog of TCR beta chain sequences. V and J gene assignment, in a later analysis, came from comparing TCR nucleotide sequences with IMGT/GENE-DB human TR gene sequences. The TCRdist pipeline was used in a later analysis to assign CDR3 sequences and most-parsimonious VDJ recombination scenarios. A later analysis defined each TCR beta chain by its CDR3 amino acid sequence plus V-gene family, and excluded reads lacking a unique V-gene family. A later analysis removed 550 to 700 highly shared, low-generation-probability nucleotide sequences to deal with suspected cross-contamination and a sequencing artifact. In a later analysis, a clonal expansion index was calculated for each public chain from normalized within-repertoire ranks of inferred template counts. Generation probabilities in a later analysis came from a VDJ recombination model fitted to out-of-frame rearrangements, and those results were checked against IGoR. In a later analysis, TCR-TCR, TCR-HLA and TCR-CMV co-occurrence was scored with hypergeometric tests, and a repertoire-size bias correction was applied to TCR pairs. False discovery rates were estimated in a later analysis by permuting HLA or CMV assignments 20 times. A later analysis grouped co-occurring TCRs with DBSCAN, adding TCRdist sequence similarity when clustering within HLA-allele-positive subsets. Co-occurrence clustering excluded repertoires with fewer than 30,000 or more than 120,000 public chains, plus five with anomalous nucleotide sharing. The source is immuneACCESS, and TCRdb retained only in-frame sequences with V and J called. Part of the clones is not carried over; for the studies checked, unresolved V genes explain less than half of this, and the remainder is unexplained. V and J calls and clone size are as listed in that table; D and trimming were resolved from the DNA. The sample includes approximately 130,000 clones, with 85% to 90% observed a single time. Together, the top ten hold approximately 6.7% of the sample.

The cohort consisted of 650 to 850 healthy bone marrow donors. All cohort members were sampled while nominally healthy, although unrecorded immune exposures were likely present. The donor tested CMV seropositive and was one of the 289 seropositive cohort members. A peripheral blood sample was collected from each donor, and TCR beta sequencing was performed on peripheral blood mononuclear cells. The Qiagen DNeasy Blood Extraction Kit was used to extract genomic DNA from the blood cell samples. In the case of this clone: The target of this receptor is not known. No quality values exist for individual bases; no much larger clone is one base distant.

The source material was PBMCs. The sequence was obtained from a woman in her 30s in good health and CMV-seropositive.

The CDR3: CASSFQGARTEAFF. The DNA reads as follows: TGCGCCAGCAGCTTTCAGGGGGCGCGGACTGAAGCTTTCTTT. The chain is made from TRBV5-1 and TRBJ1-1; 8 junctional bases match TRBD1. Compared with germline, V lacks 2 bases and J lacks 5 bases; bases without a gene match: 5. CDR1 and CDR2, looked up from the germline V gene, are SGHRS and YFSETQ. The CDR3 runs 14 amino acids, cysteine and phenylalanine included. This entry keeps only the CDR3 DNA: 42 bases, framed from base 1.